One sample yielded the 8 T cell receptor beta chains listed below, sequenced in a study of cytomegalovirus exposure and HLA in healthy donors. PCR employed 60 Vbeta and 13 Jbeta primers. The protocol was immunoSEQ multiplex PCR, while the TCRdb copy is restricted to in-frame clones and leaves out a portion. The sample records about 110,000 clones, 55% to 65% being singletons. The sample comprised PBMCs. These receptors originate from a young man in good health and CMV-seropositive.

The chain links TRBV7-8 to TRBJ2-3, with D maybe TRBD1 (6 bases). Between the trimmed V and J ends, which lost 3 bases and 6 bases, there was a span of 13 bases. The germline V gene has CDR1 SGHVS and CDR2 FQNEAQ. There are 14 residues in the CDR3. CDR3 protein: CASSLGAQRDTQYF. Here the CDR3 DNA reads TGTGCCAGCAGCTTGGGGGCCCAAAGGGATACGCAGTATTTT.

The gene calls are TRBV7-2 and TRBJ1-5, with no clear D. The CDR3 sequence is 14 residues long. Germline CDR1 is SGHTA and CDR2 is FQGNSA. V was trimmed by 7 bases and J by 3 bases, leaving 13 bases between them. CDR3 in amino acids: CASNLVGPNQPQHF. The CDR3 DNA reads TGTGCCAGCAACTTGGTCGGTCCCAATCAGCCCCAGCATTTT.

The chain is built from TRBV4-2 and TRBJ1-5, with 7 positions matching TRBD1. The CDR3 runs 13 residues. V gave up 5 bases and J gave up 5 bases; unmatched junction bases: 3. Germline V CDR1 and CDR2: LGHNA, YNFKEQ. In nucleotides, the CDR3 is TGTGCCAGCAGCTGGGACAGTTATCAGCCCCAGCATTTT. This sequence encodes CASSWDSYQPQHF.

V usage is TRBV7-8 and J usage is TRBJ1-5, with a weak D call TRBD1 (5 bases). This CDR3 has 15 amino acids. The germline V and J ends were trimmed by 1 base and 5 bases, with 12 bases remaining between them. In germline, CDR1 is SGHVS, CDR2 FQNEAQ. CDR3 protein: CASSLEGQVYQPQHF. CDR3 DNA sequence: TGTGCCAGCAGCTTAGAGGGGCAGGTATATCAGCCCCAGCATTTT. Using reference TRBV7-8 and TRBJ1-5 for the parts outside the CDR3, the full variable domain is GAGVSQSPRYKVAKRGQDVALRCDPISGHVSLFWYQQALGQGPEFLTYFQNEAQLDKSGLPSDRFFAERPEGSVSTLKIQRTQQEDSAVYLCASSLEGQVYQPQHFGDGTRLSIL.

This clone occurred a few times. The chain links TRBV27 to TRBJ2-7; 9 bases line up with TRBD1. The ends lost 5 bases at V and 7 bases at J; junction bases unmatched: 9. The V gene's germline CDR1 is MNHEY and CDR2 SMNVEV (reference sequence). The CDR3 totals 14 residues. The CDR3 nucleotides read TGTGCCAGCAGTCCTCACAGGGGGCGTGGGGAGCAGTACTTC. As protein: CASSPHRGRGEQYF.

This clone occurred once. This chain's CDR3 is CASSHPRTPGANEQFF. The CDR3 DNA is TGTGCCAGCAGCCACCCCCGCACCCCGGGAGCCAATGAGCAGTTCTTC. This rearrangement joins TRBV6-6 to TRBJ2-1; a weak D match, TRBD2 (6 bases). Trimming pared 6 bases from V and 6 bases from J, leaving 21 bases between. Germline CDR1 reads MNHNY; CDR2 reads SVGAGI (reference sequence). The CDR3 sequence is 16 residues long.

V usage is TRBV19 and J usage is TRBJ1-4; D may be TRBD1 (6 bases). Trimming removed 9 bases at V and 7 bases at J, with 12 bases between. In germline, CDR1 is LNHDA, CDR2 SQIVND (reference sequence). CDR3 length equals 12 residues. CDR3 coding DNA: TGTGCCAGCTCAGGGGTCGGTGAAAAACTGTTTTTT. As protein: CASSGVGEKLFF.

CDR3: CASSATSYTEAFF. CDR3 bases: TGCGCCAGCAGCGCAACTTCTTACACTGAAGCTTTCTTT. This rearrangement joins TRBV5-1 to TRBJ1-1; unclear D gene. Germline assignment: CDR1 SGHRS and CDR2 YFSETQ. The CDR3 contains 13 residues. V lost 4 bases, J lost 3 bases, and 10 bases lay in between.